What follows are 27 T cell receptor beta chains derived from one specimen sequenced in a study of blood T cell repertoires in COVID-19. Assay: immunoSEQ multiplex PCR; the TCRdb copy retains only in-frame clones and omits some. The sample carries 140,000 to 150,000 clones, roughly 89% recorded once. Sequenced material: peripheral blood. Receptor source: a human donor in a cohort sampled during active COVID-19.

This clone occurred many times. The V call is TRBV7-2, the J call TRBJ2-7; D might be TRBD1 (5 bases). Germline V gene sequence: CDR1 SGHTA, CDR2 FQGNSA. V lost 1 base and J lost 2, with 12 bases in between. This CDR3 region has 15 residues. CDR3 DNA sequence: TGTGCCAGCAGCTTAGTATTCCAGGGCACCTACGAGCAGTACTTC. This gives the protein CASSLVFQGTYEQYF.

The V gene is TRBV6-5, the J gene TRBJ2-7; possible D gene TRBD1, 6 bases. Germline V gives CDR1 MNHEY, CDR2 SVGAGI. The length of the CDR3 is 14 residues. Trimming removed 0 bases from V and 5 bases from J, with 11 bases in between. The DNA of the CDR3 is TGTGCCAGCAGTTACTCACAGGGCATTCACGAGCAGTACTTC. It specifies CASSYSQGIHEQYF.

The CDR3 nucleotides read TGTGCCAGCAGCGTAGAAGGACAGACAAACTATGGCTACACCTTC. Translation gives CASSVEGQTNYGYTF. The J gene is TRBJ1-2, the V gene TRBV9; TRBD1 is a possible D gene (6 bases). The germline CDR1 and CDR2 sequences are SGDLS and YYNGEE. The CDR3 length is 15 residues. The V and J ends lost 0 bases and 2 bases respectively, with 11 bases between them.

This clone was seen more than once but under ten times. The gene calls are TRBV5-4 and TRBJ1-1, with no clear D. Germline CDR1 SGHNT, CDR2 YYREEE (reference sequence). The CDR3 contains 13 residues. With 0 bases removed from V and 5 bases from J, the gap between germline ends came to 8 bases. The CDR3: CASSLDTGTEAFF. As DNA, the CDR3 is TGTGCCAGCAGCTTGGATACGGGGACTGAAGCTTTCTTT. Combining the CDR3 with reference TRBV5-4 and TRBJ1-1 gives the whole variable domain ETGVTQSPTHLIKTRGQQVTLRCSSQSGHNTVSWYQQALGQGPQFIFQYYREEENGRGNFPPRFSGLQFPNYSSELNVNALELDDSALYLCASSLDTGTEAFFGQGTRLTVV.

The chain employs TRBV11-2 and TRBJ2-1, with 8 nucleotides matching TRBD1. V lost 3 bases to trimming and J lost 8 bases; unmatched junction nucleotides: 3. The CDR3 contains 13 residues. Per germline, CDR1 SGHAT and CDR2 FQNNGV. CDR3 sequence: CASSLDRDHEQFF. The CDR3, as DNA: TGTGCCAGCAGCTTGGACAGGGACCATGAGCAGTTCTTC.

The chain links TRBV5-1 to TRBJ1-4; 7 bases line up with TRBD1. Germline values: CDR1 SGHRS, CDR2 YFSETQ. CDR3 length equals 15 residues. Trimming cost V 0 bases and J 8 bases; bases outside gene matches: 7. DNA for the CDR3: TGCGCCAGCAGCTTGGCGGGGACAGTGGAGGAAAAACTGTTTTTT. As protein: CASSLAGTVEEKLFF.

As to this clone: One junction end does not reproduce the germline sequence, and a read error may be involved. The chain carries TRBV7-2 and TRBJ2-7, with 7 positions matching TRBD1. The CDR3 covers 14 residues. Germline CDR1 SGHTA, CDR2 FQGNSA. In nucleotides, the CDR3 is TGTGCCAGCACCTTAAGACAGGGATCCTACGAGCAGTACTTC. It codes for CASTLRQGSYEQYF.

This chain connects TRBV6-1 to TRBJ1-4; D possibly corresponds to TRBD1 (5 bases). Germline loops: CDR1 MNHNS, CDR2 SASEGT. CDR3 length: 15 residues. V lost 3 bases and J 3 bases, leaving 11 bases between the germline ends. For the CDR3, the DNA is TGTGCCAGCAGTGATATCAGGGAGGCTAATGAAAAACTGTTTTTT. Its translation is CASSDIREANEKLFF.

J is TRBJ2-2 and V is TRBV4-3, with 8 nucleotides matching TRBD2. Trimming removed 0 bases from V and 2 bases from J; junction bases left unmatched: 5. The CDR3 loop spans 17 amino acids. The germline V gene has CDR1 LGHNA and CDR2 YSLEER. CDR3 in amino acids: CASSQEPRGGNTGELFF. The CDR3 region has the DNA TGCGCCAGCAGCCAAGAACCACGGGGGGGTAACACCGGGGAGCTGTTTTTT.

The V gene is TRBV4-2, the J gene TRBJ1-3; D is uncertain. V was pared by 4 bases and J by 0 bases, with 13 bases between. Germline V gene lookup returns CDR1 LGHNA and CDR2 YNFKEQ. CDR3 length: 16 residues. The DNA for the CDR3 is TGTGCCAGCAGCCGCCGTCGAGGTTCCTCTGGAAACACCATATATTTT. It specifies CASSRRRGSSGNTIYF.

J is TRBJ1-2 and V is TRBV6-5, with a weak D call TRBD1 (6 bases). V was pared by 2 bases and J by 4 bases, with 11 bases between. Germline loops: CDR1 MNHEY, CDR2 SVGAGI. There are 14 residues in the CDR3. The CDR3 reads CASSYGGQPYGYTF. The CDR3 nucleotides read TGTGCCAGCAGTTACGGGGGACAACCCTATGGCTACACCTTC.

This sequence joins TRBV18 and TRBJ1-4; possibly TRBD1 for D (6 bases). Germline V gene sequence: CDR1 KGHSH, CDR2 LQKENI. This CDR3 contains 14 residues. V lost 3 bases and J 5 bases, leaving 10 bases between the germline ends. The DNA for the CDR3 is TGTGCCAGCTCACCGGACAGAACAAATGAAAAACTGTTTTTT. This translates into CASSPDRTNEKLFF.

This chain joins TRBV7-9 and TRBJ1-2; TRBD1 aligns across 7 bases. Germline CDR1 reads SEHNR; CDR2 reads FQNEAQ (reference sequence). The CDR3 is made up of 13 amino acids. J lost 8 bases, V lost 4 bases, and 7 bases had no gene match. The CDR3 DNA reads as TGTGCCAGCAGCTATGCTCCGGGACAGGGCTACACCTTC. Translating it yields CASSYAPGQGYTF.

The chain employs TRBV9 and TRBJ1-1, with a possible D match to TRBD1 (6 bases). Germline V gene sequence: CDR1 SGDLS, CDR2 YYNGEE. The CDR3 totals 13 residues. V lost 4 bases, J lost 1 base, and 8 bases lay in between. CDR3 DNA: TGTGCCAGCAGCCCACAGGGGAACACTGAAGCTTTCTTT. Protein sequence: CASSPQGNTEAFF.

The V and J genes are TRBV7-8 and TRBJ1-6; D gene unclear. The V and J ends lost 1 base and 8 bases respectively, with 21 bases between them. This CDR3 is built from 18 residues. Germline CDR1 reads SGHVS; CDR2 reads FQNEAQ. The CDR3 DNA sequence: TGTGCCAGCAGCTTAGGCCGTCGGACTAAACCGTTGGATTCACCCCTCCACTTT. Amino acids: CASSLGRRTKPLDSPLHF.

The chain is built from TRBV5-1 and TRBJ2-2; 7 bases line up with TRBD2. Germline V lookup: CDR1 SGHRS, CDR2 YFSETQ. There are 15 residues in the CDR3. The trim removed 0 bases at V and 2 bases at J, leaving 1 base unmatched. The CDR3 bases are TGCGCCAGCAGCTTGGGCGGGAGCAACACCGGGGAGCTGTTTTTT. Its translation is CASSLGGSNTGELFF.

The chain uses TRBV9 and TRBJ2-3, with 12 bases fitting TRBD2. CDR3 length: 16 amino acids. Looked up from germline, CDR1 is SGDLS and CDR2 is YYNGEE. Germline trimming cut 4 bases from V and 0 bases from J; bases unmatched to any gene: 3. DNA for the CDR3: TGTGCCAGCAGCTCTGGACTAGCGGGAAGCACAGATACGCAGTATTTT. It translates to CASSSGLAGSTDTQYF.

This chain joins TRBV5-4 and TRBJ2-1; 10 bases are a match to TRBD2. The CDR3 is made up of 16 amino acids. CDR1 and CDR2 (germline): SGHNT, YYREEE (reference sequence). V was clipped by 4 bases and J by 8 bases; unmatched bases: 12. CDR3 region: CASSHRTSGSIYEQFF. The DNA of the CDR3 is TGTGCCAGCAGCCACCGGACTAGCGGATCAATCTATGAGCAGTTCTTC.

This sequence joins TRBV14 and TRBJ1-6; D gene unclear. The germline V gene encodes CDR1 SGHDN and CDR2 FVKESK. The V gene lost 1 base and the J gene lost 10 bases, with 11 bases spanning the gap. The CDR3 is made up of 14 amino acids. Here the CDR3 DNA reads TGTGCCAGCAGCCAAGCCCACGGAGGGTCACCCCTCCACTTT. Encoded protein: CASSQAHGGSPLHF.

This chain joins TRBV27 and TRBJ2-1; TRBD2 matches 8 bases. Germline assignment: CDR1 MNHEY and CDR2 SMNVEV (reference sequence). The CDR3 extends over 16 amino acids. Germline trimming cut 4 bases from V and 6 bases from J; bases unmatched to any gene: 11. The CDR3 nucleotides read TGTGCCAGCAGTTGGGGGGGGGTAGCGGGGAGCAATGAGCAGTTCTTC. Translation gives CASSWGGVAGSNEQFF.

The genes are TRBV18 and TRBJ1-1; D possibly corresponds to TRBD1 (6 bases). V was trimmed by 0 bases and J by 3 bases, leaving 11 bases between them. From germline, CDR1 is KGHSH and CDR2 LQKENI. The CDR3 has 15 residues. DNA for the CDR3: TGTGCCAGCTCACCACCAACAGGGTCGGACACTGAAGCTTTCTTT. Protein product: CASSPPTGSDTEAFF. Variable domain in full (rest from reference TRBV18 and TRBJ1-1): NAGVMQNPRHLVRRRGQEARLRCSPMKGHSHVYWYRQLPEEGLKFMVYLQKENIIDESGMPKERFSAEFPKEGPSILRIQQVVRGDSAAYFCASSPPTGSDTEAFFGQGTRLTVV.

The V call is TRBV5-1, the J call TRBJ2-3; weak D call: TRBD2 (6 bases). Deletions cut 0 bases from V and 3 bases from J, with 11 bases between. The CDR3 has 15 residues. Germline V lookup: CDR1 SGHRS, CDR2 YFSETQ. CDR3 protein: CASSLVMGTTDTQYF. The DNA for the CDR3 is TGCGCCAGCAGCTTGGTGATGGGGACTACAGATACGCAGTATTTT.

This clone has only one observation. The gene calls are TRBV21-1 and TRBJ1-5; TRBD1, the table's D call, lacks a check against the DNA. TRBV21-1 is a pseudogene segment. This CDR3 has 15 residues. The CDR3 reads CASSKGPPRGQPQHF. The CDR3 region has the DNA TGTGCCAGCAGCAAAGGGCCCCCTAGGGGTCAGCCCCAGCATTTT.

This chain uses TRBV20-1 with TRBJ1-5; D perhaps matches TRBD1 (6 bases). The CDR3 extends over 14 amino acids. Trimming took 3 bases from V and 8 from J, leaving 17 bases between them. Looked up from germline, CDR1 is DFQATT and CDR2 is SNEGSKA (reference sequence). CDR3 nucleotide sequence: TGCAGTGCTAGTGAGTGGGGGGGCGGGAAGCCCCAGCATTTT. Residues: CSASEWGGGKPQHF.

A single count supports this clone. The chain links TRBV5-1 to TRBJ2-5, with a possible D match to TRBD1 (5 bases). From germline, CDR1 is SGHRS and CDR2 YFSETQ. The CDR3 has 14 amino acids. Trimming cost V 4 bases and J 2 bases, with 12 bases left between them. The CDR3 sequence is CASSRLKGQETQYF. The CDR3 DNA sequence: TGCGCCAGCAGCCGATTGAAGGGGCAAGAGACCCAGTACTTC.

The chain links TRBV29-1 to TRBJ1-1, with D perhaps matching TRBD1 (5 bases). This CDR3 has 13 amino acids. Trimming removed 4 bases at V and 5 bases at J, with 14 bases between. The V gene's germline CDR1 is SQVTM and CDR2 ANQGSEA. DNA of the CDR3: TGCAGCGTTGTTGGGGGGTTTGTGACTGAAGCTTTCTTT. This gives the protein CSVVGGFVTEAFF.

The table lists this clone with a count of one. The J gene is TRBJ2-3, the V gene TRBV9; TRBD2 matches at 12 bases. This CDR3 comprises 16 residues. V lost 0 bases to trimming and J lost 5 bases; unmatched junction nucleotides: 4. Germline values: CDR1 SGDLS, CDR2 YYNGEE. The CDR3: CASSVGASGGEDTQYF. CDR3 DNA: TGTGCCAGCAGCGTAGGCGCTAGCGGGGGGGAAGATACGCAGTATTTT.